This record looks at one TCR beta chain sequence and its context. Original data processing: How many nucleated cells were present was estimated from reference gene primer amplification. TCRdb's table, derived via immunoSEQ multiplex PCR, lists solely in-frame clones and lacks some. V and J calls plus clone size are reproduced from that table; the DNA served to infer D and trimming. The profile covers 450,000 or so clones, with approximately 89% appearing a single time and roughly 1.5% taken by the ten largest. This entry comes from a study of blood T cell repertoires in COVID-19. Study summary: The United States, Italy and Spain provided the acute and convalescent COVID-19 samples.

CDR3 length equals 16 residues. Trimming cost V 1 base and J 6 bases; bases outside gene matches: 9. Germline assignment: CDR1 MNHEY and CDR2 SMNVEV (reference sequence). Patients of the Seattle cohort, enrolled during active infection, were followed longitudinally. This receptor was identified in a woman aged 40-49 years with COVID-19, enrolled during active disease. The chain joins TRBV27 to TRBJ2-1; 7 positions match TRBD1. The material sequenced was peripheral blood. CDR3 residues: CASSLYPQGWVNEQFF. The CDR3 coding sequence is TGTGCCAGCAGTTTATACCCACAGGGGTGGGTCAATGAGCAGTTCTTC.